Sequencing of this T cell receptor (beta chain) was carried out in a study of early T cells in non-severe SARS-CoV-2 infection. Individually, cDNA molecules had unique molecular identifiers attached to them. TCRdb reprocessed the 5' RACE reads via MiXCR and lists one record per CDR3 protein. The sample has some 80,000 distinct CDR3 sequences, roughly 15% seen once. Regarding this clonotype: Its antigen is unidentified.

Losses at the gene ends were 6 bases for V and 1 base for J; bases not matched to a gene: 3. Germline CDR1 is MNHNS and CDR2 is SASEGT. This CDR3 region has 14 residues. Study conclusions and caveats: A preference for anti-spike CD8 responses marked VDJdb matching, which missed private and CD4 specificities.

The rearrangement uses TRBV6-1 and TRBJ2-5; 9 bases agree with TRBD2. The sequence derives from an adult who was a healthcare worker with PCR-confirmed SARS-CoV-2 infection or an uninfected control (not recorded which). Sequencing input: whole blood. This chain's CDR3 is CASRVAGVQETQYF. For the CDR3, the DNA is TGTGCCAGCAGGGTAGCGGGGGTCCAAGAGACCCAGTACTTC.